Reported below is one T cell receptor beta chain. Its antigen is still unknown. This CDR3 is built from 13 residues. V dropped 4 bases and J dropped 5; count of bases not matched to a gene: 3. Germline CDR1 is SGHRS and CDR2 is YFSETQ. The data derive from a study of shared clonotypes between healthy human individuals. Across the whole study: CD4 naive cells filled three plates per donor, CD4 memory three, CD8 naive two and CD8 memory one.

CD8 memory was a combination that joined CD45RO+ cells with CCR7-negative CD45RA+ TemRA cells. The data were produced by immunoSEQ multiplex PCR, yet TCRdb's version contains in-frame clones alone and is incomplete. The data show about 120,000 clones, 55% to 70% seen once. Study-wide findings and caveats: Generally, naive subsets came out with larger estimated richness than memory subsets.

The J gene is TRBJ1-1, the V gene TRBV5-1; TRBD1 matches at 9 bases. Sequencing was done on a sample of memory CD8+ T cells sorted from blood. This sample's subset: CD45RO+ cells pooled with CCR7-negative TemRA cells. The clonotype was recovered from a woman under 40 in good health. This CDR3 reads CASSRQGETEAFF. CDR3 bases: TGCGCCAGCAGCCGACAGGGGGAAACTGAAGCTTTCTTT.